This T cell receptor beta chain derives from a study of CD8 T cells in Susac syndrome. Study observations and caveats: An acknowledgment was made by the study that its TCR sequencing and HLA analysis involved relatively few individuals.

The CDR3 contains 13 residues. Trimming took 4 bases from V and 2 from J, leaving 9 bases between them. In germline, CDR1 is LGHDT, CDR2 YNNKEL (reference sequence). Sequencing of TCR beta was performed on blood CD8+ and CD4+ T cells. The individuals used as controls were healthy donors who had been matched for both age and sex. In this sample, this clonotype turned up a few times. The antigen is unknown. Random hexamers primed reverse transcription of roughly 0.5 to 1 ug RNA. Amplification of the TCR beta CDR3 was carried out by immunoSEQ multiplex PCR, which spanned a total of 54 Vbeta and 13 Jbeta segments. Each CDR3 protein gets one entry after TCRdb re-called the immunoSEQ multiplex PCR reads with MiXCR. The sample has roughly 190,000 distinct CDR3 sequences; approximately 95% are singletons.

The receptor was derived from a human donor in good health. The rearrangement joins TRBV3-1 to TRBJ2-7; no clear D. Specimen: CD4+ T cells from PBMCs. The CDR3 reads CASSLRGTYEQYF. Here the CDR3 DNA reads TGTGCCAGCAGCCTGCGCGGTACCTACGAGCAGTACTTC.